Each of the 28 T cell receptor beta chains below was sequenced from the same sample in a study of T cell responses to AZD1222 COVID-19 vaccine. TCRdb keeps only in-frame clones here, not all; method: immunoSEQ multiplex PCR. The sample lists 90,000 to 130,000 clones; 80% to 95% were seen once. The sequenced sample was peripheral blood, obtained 28 days after the second AZD1222 dose. Receptors were obtained from an adult who received the AZD1222 COVID-19 vaccine.

CDR3 coding DNA: TGTGCCAGCAGCTTCGCAGAGAACACTGAAGCTTTCTTT. It specifies CASSFAENTEAFF. The gene calls are TRBV7-2 and TRBJ1-1; D ambiguous. Germline V CDR1 and CDR2: SGHTA, FQGNSA. CDR3 length: 13 residues. V gave up 3 bases and J gave up 1 base, with 6 bases separating them.

The chain uses TRBV5-1 and TRBJ2-3, with 10 positions matching TRBD2. The CDR3 is made up of 16 amino acids. The germline V gene has CDR1 SGHRS and CDR2 YFSETQ. J lost 6 bases, V lost 3 bases, and 10 bases had no gene match. The CDR3 spells CASSSTQRGGSDTQYF. The CDR3 nucleotides read TGCGCCAGCAGCTCGACCCAGCGGGGGGGCTCCGATACGCAGTATTTT.

This clone was detected once. This sequence joins TRBV15 and TRBJ1-2; 8 nucleotides match TRBD1. The J segment lost 8 bases and the V segment lost 1 base, leaving 6 bases of the junction unmatched. Germline CDR1 and CDR2: LNHNV and YYDKDF (reference sequence). CDR3 size: 14 residues. The CDR3: CATSRGLTGEGYTF. The CDR3 DNA is TGTGCCACCAGCAGAGGCCTGACAGGGGAAGGCTACACCTTC.

The sample holds a few counts of this clone. The chain has TRBV11-3 and TRBJ2-1; D is perhaps TRBD2 (7 bases). The CDR3 spans 13 residues. The germline V gene has CDR1 SGHNT and CDR2 YENEEA. V lost 5 bases, J lost 9 bases, and 14 bases lay in between. The CDR3 DNA is TGTGCCAGCAGCCCGACTAGGGGGGGTGAGCAGTTCTTC. Protein product: CASSPTRGGEQFF.

The chain carries TRBV7-2 and TRBJ2-1; D gene unclear. There are 13 residues in the CDR3. CDR1 and CDR2 from the germline V gene are SGHTA and FQGNSA. Trimming removed 1 base from V and 7 bases from J, with 8 bases in between. The CDR3 nucleotides read TGTGCCAGCAGCTTAGTATCCCTGAATGAGCAGTTCTTC. It encodes CASSLVSLNEQFF.

This chain connects TRBV3-1 (or the pseudogene TRBV3-2) to TRBJ2-3; perhaps TRBD1 as D (5 bases). The CDR3 has 15 amino acids. Trimming cost V 4 bases and J 6 bases, with 17 bases left between them. The germline gives CDR1 LGHDT, CDR2 YNNKEL (reference sequence). CDR3 residues: CASSPQIASGDTQYF. CDR3 coding DNA: TGTGCCAGCAGCCCCCAGATAGCCTCAGGGGATACGCAGTATTTT.

The chain combines TRBV5-1 with TRBJ2-3; possible D gene TRBD1, 6 bases. Looked up from germline, CDR1 is SGHRS and CDR2 is YFSETQ. This CDR3 comprises 16 residues. V lost 8 bases, J lost 0 bases, and 19 bases lay in between. DNA of the CDR3: TGCGCCAGTGCAAGAACCCAGACAGGAAGCACAGATACGCAGTATTTT. Its translation is CASARTQTGSTDTQYF.

The gene calls are TRBV10-3 and TRBJ1-3, with D possibly TRBD1 on 5 matching bases. Per the germline V gene, CDR1 is ENHRY and CDR2 is SYGVKD. The CDR3 is made up of 15 amino acids. Trimming shortened V by 6 bases and J by 2 bases, and 14 bases separated the two germline ends. CDR3 protein: CAISTQGPAGNTIYF. The CDR3 DNA is TGTGCCATCAGCACGCAGGGTCCCGCTGGAAACACCATATATTTT.

The chain is built from TRBV12-3 or TRBV12-4 and TRBJ1-1; D is unclear. The CDR3 is made up of 13 amino acids. Trimming removed 4 bases at V and 4 bases at J, with 10 bases between. The CDR3 loop reads CASSYDRSTEAFF. CDR3 bases: TGTGCCAGCAGTTACGACCGAAGCACTGAAGCTTTCTTT.

The V gene is TRBV29-1, the J gene TRBJ1-6, with TRBD1 matching 7 bases. V dropped 4 bases and J dropped 8; count of bases not matched to a gene: 5. CDR3 size: 13 residues. Germline CDR1 is SQVTM and CDR2 is ANQGSEA. CDR3 protein: CSVGGTEDSPLHF. CDR3 in DNA: TGCAGCGTTGGAGGGACAGAGGATTCACCCCTCCACTTT.

The rearrangement uses TRBV11-2 and TRBJ2-7, with TRBD2 identical over 7 bases. The CDR3 extends over 15 amino acids. Germline CDR1 SGHAT, CDR2 FQNNGV. V lost 1 base to trimming and J lost 4 bases; unmatched junction nucleotides: 7. The CDR3 loop reads CASSLGSGREYEQYF. The CDR3 nucleotides read TGTGCCAGCAGCTTAGGGTCAGGGAGGGAGTACGAGCAGTACTTC.

The CDR3, as DNA: TGTGCCAGCAGCTTATCTAGCGGGGGGGTCGATGAGCAGTTCTTC. It is translated as CASSLSSGGVDEQFF. V gene TRBV7-2 combines with J gene TRBJ2-1; 12 bases are a match to TRBD2. Per germline, CDR1 SGHTA and CDR2 FQGNSA. With V trimmed by 2 bases and J by 8 bases, 4 bases remained unmatched. This CDR3 has 15 residues.

The chain employs TRBV7-9 and TRBJ1-2, with no clear D. The CDR3 extends over 13 amino acids. Trimming stripped 0 bases from V and 6 bases from J, with 8 bases between. The germline CDR1 and CDR2 sequences are SEHNR and FQNEAQ (reference sequence). The CDR3 DNA is TGTGCCAGCAGCTTAGCGAGCGGGGATGGCTACACCTTC. Protein product: CASSLASGDGYTF.

This chain links TRBV5-1 with TRBJ2-5; 9 bases agree with TRBD2. The V gene's germline CDR1 is SGHRS and CDR2 YFSETQ. V dropped 4 bases and J dropped 5; count of bases not matched to a gene: 12. The CDR3 extends over 16 amino acids. The chain's CDR3 is CASSLGGGGASETQYF. CDR3 sequence (DNA): TGCGCCAGCAGCCTGGGTGGCGGGGGGGCCTCCGAGACCCAGTACTTC.

The chain uses TRBV9 and TRBJ2-2; a possible D gene is TRBD1 (5 bases). V shed 4 bases and J shed 4 bases, with 8 bases lying between them. Per the germline V gene, CDR1 is SGDLS and CDR2 is YYNGEE. This CDR3 spans 13 amino acids. CDR3 protein: CASSTDITGELFF. Here the CDR3 DNA reads TGTGCCAGCAGCACGGACATCACCGGGGAGCTGTTTTTT.

The rearrangement uses TRBV7-6 and TRBJ2-7, with 9 bases aligning to TRBD2. Trimming took 4 bases from V and 1 from J; bases not matched to a gene: 8. Germline CDR1 reads SGHVS; CDR2 reads FNYEAQ. The CDR3 loop spans 16 amino acids. The CDR3 DNA reads as TGTGCCAGCAGCTCCAGTTTAGCGGGGGAGTCCTACGAGCAGTACTTC. Protein sequence: CASSSSLAGESYEQYF.

The V gene is TRBV7-2, the J gene TRBJ2-2; D remains unclear. Germline lookup yields CDR1 SGHTA and CDR2 FQGNSA. This CDR3 is built from 14 residues. Trimming pared 1 base from V and 3 bases from J, leaving 6 bases between. The CDR3 spells CASSLGWDTGELFF. DNA of the CDR3: TGTGCCAGCAGCTTAGGGTGGGACACCGGGGAGCTGTTTTTT.

This sequence joins TRBV11-2 and TRBJ2-2, with TRBD2 as a possible D gene (6 bases). This CDR3 spans 14 amino acids. V was cut by 7 bases and J by 6 bases, with 15 bases left in between. Germline-derived CDR1 and CDR2 are SGHAT and FQNNGV. The CDR3 region has the DNA TGTGCCAGCAACCCGGAGGGTGGCGCCGGGGAGCTGTTTTTT. This translates into CASNPEGGAGELFF.

This clone was seen a few times. V and J are TRBV6-5 and TRBJ1-1; TRBD1 agrees at 8 bases. V was pared by 4 bases and J by 6 bases, with 7 bases of the junction left unmatched. Per germline, CDR1 MNHEY and CDR2 SVGAGI. The CDR3 sequence is 14 residues long. CDR3 sequence: CASSSRRGLSEAFF. The CDR3 coding sequence is TGTGCCAGCAGTTCCCGCAGGGGGCTTTCTGAAGCTTTCTTT.

The chain is built from TRBV5-6 and TRBJ2-6, with D uncertain. The CDR3 spans 16 residues. The V end lost 4 bases, the J end lost 4 bases, and 15 bases lay between the germline ends. Germline loops: CDR1 SGHDT, CDR2 YYEEEE. The CDR3 sequence: CASSVPEVNGANVLTF. CDR3 nucleotides: TGTGCCAGCAGCGTTCCGGAAGTGAACGGGGCCAACGTCCTGACTTTC.

The chain links TRBV27 to TRBJ1-2; no reliable D call. The CDR3 sequence is 13 residues long. V was clipped by 6 bases and J by 3 bases, with 11 bases between them. From germline, CDR1 is MNHEY and CDR2 SMNVEV (reference sequence). This CDR3 is CASSTDIYYGYTF. The CDR3 bases are TGTGCCAGCAGCACCGACATCTACTATGGCTACACCTTC.

This sequence joins TRBV19 and TRBJ2-1; 12 nucleotides match TRBD1. The CDR3 loop spans 15 amino acids. With V trimmed by 6 bases and J by 5 bases, 5 bases remained unmatched. Germline values: CDR1 LNHDA, CDR2 SQIVND (reference sequence). CDR3: CASRPRDRGHNEQFF. The CDR3 nucleotides read TGTGCCAGTAGACCCAGGGACAGGGGGCACAATGAGCAGTTCTTC.

The chain links TRBV5-4 to TRBJ2-7; TRBD2 might be the D (5 bases). Trimming took 0 bases from V and 8 from J, leaving 18 bases between them. Germline CDR1 reads SGHNT; CDR2 reads YYREEE (reference sequence). There are 15 residues in the CDR3. The CDR3 is CASSLVASGPTKQYF. CDR3 nucleotides: TGTGCCAGCAGCTTGGTGGCCAGCGGTCCTACGAAGCAGTACTTC.

This clone was counted once. V gene TRBV13 combines with J gene TRBJ2-1; 10 bases map to TRBD1. The CDR3 length is 15 residues. Trimming took 4 bases from V and 8 from J; bases not matched to a gene: 8. The germline CDR1 and CDR2 sequences are PRHDT and FYEKMQ (reference sequence). The CDR3 DNA is TGTGCCAGCAGCTCCTGGGGGGACAGGGGCGATGAGCAGTTCTTC. Encoded protein: CASSSWGDRGDEQFF.

This clone was detected only once. This chain connects TRBV7-9 to TRBJ2-1; TRBD2 is a possible D gene (6 bases). V lost 8 bases and J lost 2, with 19 bases in between. This CDR3 region has 16 residues. Germline V gives CDR1 SEHNR, CDR2 FQNEAQ (reference sequence). CDR3 residues: CASDGSSRIPYNEQFF. Written as DNA, the CDR3 is TGTGCCAGCGACGGGAGCAGCCGTATACCCTACAATGAGCAGTTCTTC.

V is TRBV6-2 or TRBV6-3 and J is TRBJ2-5, with TRBD2 identical over 9 bases. This CDR3 is 16 amino acids long. Trimming removed 2 bases from V and 5 bases from J; junction bases left unmatched: 9. Germline V gives CDR1 MNHEY, CDR2 SVGEGT. The CDR3 spells CASSYVSGGTRETQYF. As DNA, the CDR3 is TGTGCCAGCAGTTACGTCAGCGGGGGGACCCGGGAGACCCAGTACTTC.

The rearrangement joins TRBV5-4 to TRBJ2-1; 8 bases map to TRBD2. CDR1 is SGHNT and CDR2 is YYREEE in the germline V gene (reference sequence). J gave up 2 bases and V 0 bases, and 1 base lay outside the gene matches. The CDR3 spans 15 residues. The CDR3 region is CASSLGGGTYNEQFF. The CDR3 DNA reads as TGTGCCAGCAGCTTGGGCGGGGGGACCTACAATGAGCAGTTCTTC. Full variable domain (outside the CDR3, taken from reference TRBV5-4 and TRBJ2-1): ETGVTQSPTHLIKTRGQQVTLRCSSQSGHNTVSWYQQALGQGPQFIFQYYREEENGRGNFPPRFSGLQFPNYSSELNVNALELDDSALYLCASSLGGGTYNEQFFGPGTRLTVL.

V usage is TRBV12-3 or TRBV12-4 and J usage is TRBJ2-3; a weak D match, TRBD2 (6 bases). V shed 10 bases and J shed 5 bases, with 16 bases lying between them. The CDR3 length is 13 residues. In nucleotides, the CDR3 is TGTGCCACCGCGGAGGGTCAAGTAGATACGCAGTATTTT. Its translation is CATAEGQVDTQYF.